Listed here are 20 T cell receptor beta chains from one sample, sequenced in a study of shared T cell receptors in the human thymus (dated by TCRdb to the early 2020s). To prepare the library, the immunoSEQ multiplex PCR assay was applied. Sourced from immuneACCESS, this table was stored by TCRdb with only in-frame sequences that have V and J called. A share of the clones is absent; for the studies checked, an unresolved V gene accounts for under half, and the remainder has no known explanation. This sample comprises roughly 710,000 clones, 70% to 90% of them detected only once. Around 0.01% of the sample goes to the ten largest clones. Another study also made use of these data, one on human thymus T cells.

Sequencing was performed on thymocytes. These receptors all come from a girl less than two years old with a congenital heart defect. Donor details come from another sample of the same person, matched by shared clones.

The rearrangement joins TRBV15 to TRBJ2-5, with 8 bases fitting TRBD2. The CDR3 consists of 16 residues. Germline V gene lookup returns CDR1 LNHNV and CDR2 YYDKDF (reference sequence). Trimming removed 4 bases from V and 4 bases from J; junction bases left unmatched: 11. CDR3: CATSTFRGGSLETQYF. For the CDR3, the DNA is TGTGCCACCAGCACCTTCCGGGGGGGCTCTTTAGAGACCCAGTACTTC.

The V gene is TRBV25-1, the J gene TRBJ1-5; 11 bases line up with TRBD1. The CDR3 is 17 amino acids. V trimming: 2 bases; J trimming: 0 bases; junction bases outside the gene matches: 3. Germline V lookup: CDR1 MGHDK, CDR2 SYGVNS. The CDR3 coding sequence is TGTGCCAGCAGTGAACGCGGGACAGGGGGTAGCAATCAGCCCCAGCATTTT. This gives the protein CASSERGTGGSNQPQHF.

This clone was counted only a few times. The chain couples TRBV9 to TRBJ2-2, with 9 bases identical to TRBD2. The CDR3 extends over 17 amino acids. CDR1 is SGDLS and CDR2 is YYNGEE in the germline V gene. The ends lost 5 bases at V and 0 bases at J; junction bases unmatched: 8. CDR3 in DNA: TGTGCCAGCAGAAAAGGGCGGGGGGGTCCGAACACCGGGGAGCTGTTTTTT. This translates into CASRKGRGGPNTGELFF.

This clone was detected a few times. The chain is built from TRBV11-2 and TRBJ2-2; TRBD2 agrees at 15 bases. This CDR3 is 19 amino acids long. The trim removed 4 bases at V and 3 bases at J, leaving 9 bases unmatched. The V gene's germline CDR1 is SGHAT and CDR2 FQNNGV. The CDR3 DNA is TGTGCCAGCAGCTCGAGAGGGACTAGCGGGGGGCCGTACACCGGGGAGCTGTTTTTT. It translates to CASSSRGTSGGPYTGELFF.

CDR3 sequence: CASSPHPLDRGPSSYGYTF. The DNA of the CDR3 is TGTGCCAGCAGCCCCCACCCCCTGGACAGGGGGCCTTCTAGTTATGGCTACACCTTC. The V gene is TRBV7-4, the J gene TRBJ1-2; TRBD1 matches at 11 bases. The length of the CDR3 is 19 residues. Germline V gene data show CDR1 as SGHVT and CDR2 as SQSDAQ. Losses at the gene ends were 5 bases for V and 5 bases for J; bases not matched to a gene: 19. Full variable domain (remainder filled in from reference TRBV7-4 and TRBJ1-2): GAGVSQSPRYKVAKRGRDVALRCDSISGHVTLYWYRQTLGQGSEVLTYSQSDAQRDKSGRPSGRFSAERPERSVSTLKIQRTEQGDSAVYLCASSPHPLDRGPSSYGYTFGSGTRLTVV.

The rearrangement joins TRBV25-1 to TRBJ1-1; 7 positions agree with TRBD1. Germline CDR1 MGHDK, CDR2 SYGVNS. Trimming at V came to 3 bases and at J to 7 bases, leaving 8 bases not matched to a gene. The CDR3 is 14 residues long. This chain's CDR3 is CASSDNRDRLEAFF. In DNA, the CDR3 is TGTGCCAGCAGTGATAACCGGGACAGACTTGAAGCTTTCTTT.

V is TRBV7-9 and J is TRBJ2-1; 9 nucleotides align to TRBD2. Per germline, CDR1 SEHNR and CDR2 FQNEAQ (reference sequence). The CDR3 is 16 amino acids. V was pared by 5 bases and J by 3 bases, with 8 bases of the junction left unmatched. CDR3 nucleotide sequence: TGTGCCAGCAGCCCAGCGGGGGGACCCGACTACAATGAGCAGTTCTTC. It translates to CASSPAGGPDYNEQFF. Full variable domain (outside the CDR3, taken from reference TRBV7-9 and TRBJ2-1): DTGVSQNPRHKITKRGQNVTFRCDPISEHNRLYWYRQTLGQGPEFLTYFQNEAQLEKSRLLSDRFSAERPKGSFSTLEIQRTEQGDSAMYLCASSPAGGPDYNEQFFGPGTRLTVL.

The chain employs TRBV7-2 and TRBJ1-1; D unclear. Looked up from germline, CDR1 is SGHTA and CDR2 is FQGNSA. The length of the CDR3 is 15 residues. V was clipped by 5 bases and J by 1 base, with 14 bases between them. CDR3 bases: TGTGCCAGCAGCCCGAGGGAGGGAACGAACACTGAAGCTTTCTTT. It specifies CASSPREGTNTEAFF.

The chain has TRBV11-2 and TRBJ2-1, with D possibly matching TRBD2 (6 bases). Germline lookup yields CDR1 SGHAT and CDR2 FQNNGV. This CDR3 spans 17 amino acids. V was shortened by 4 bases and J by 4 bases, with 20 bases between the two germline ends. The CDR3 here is CASSSSRGFLGYNEQFF. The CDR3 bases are TGTGCCAGCAGCTCATCTCGGGGGTTCCTCGGGTACAATGAGCAGTTCTTC. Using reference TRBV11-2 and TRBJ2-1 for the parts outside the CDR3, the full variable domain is EAGVAQSPRYKIIEKRQSVAFWCNPISGHATLYWYQQILGQGPKLLIQFQNNGVVDDSQLPKDRFSAERLKGVDSTLKIQPAKLEDSAVYLCASSSSRGFLGYNEQFFGPGTRLTVL.

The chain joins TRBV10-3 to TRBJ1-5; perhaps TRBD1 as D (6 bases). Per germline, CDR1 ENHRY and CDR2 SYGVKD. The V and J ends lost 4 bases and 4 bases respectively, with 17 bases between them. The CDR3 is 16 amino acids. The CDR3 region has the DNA TGTGCCATCAGTGTTACAGGGAGGGAGGGAAATCAGCCCCAGCATTTT. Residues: CAISVTGREGNQPQHF.

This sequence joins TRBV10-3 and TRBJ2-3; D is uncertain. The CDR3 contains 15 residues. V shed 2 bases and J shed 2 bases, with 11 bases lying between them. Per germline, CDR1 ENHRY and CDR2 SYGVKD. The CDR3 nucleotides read TGTGCCATCAGTGAGACGAGTCGGTTCACAGATACGCAGTATTTT. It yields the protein CAISETSRFTDTQYF.

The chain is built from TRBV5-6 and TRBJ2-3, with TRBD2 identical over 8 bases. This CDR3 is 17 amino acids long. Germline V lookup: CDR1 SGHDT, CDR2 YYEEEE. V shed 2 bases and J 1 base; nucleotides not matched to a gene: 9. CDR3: CASSFNRRGEGTDTQYF. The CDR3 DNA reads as TGTGCCAGCAGCTTTAATCGGCGGGGGGAAGGCACAGATACGCAGTATTTT.

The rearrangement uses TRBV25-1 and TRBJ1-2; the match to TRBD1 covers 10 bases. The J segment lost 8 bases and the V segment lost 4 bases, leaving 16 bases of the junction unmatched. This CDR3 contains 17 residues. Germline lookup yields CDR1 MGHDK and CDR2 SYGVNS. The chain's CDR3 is CASSARARPGQGQGYTF. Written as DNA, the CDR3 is TGTGCCAGCAGTGCACGAGCCCGACCGGGACAGGGGCAGGGCTACACCTTC.

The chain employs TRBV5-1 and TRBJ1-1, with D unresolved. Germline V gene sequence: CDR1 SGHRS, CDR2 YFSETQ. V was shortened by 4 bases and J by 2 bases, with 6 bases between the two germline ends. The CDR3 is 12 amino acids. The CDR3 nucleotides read TGCGCCAGCAGCAGTAGTAACACTGAAGCTTTCTTT. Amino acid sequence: CASSSSNTEAFF.

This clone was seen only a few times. CDR3 sequence (DNA): TGCAGCGTTGAAAGGGTCGCGGGGGCGGAATACAATGAGCAGTTCTTC. Protein product: CSVERVAGAEYNEQFF. J is TRBJ2-1 and V is TRBV29-1, with D perhaps matching TRBD2 (7 bases). Trimming left V 2 bases short and J 4 bases short, with 18 bases between. CDR1 and CDR2 (germline): SQVTM, ANQGSEA. CDR3 length: 16 residues.

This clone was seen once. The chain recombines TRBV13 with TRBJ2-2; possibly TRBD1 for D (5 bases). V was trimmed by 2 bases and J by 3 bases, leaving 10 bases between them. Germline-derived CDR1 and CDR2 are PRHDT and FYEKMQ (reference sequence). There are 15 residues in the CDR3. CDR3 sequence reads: CASSLRRVYTGELFF. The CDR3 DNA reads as TGTGCCAGCAGCTTACGCAGGGTGTACACCGGGGAGCTGTTTTTT.

The CDR3 is CASSIQGCTEAFF. In DNA form, the CDR3 reads TGTGCCAGTAGTATTCAGGGGTGCACTGAAGCTTTCTTT. This chain uses TRBV19 with TRBJ1-1; TRBD1 is a possible D gene (6 bases). The CDR3 has 13 amino acids. Trimming shortened V by 3 bases and J by 4 bases, and 9 bases separated the two germline ends. Germline CDR1 reads LNHDA; CDR2 reads SQIVND (reference sequence).

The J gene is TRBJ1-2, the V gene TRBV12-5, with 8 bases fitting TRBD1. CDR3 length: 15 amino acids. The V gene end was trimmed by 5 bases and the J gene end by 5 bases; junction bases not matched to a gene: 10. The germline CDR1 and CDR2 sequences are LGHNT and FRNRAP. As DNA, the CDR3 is TGTGCTAGTGGTGGCCGGGACAGGTTCTGGTATGGCTACACCTTC. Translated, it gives CASGGRDRFWYGYTF. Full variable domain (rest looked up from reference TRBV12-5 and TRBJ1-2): DARVTQTPRHKVTEMGQEVTMRCQPILGHNTVFWYRQTMMQGLELLAYFRNRAPLDDSGMPKDRFSAEMPDATLATLKIQPSEPRDSAVYFCASGGRDRFWYGYTFGSGTRLTVV.

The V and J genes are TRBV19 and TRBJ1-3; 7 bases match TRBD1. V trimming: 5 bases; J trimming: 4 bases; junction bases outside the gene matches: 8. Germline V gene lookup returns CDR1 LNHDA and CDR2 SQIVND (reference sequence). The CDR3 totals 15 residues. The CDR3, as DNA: TGTGCCAGTAGTGATAGGGGGCGGAACGGAAACACCATATATTTT. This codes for CASSDRGRNGNTIYF. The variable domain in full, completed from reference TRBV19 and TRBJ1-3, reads DGGITQSPKYLFRKEGQNVTLSCEQNLNHDAMYWYRQDPGQGLRLIYYSQIVNDFQKGDIAEGYSVSREKKESFPLTVTSAQKNPTAFYLCASSDRGRNGNTIYFGEGSWLTVV.

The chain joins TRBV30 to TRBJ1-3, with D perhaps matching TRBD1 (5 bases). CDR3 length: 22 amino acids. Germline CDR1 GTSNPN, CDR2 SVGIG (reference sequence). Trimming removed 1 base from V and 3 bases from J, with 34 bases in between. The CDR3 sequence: CAWSGPKSKTLTYTRDGNTIYF. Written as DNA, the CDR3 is TGTGCCTGGAGTGGACCCAAGTCCAAAACATTAACCTACACCAGGGATGGAAACACCATATATTTT.